The 18 T cell receptor beta chains below were found in one sample sequenced in a study of blood T cells in healthy people across ages. With a J-beta primer mix and a sample-barcoded 5' primer, a second PCR ran about 7 to 12 cycles. MiXCR, applied by TCRdb to the 5' RACE reads, yields one record per CDR3 protein. The repertoire has 700,000 to 950,000 distinct CDR3 sequences, about three fifths of them found once; the top ten carry 22%. Specimen: blood. These receptors came from a man aged 25-45 years in good health.

In this sample, this clonotype turned up a few times. The V call is TRBV7-9, the J call TRBJ2-1; 8 bases agree with TRBD1. V lost 4 bases and J lost 1; bases outside the gene matches: 6. Germline lookup yields CDR1 SEHNR and CDR2 FQNEAQ (reference sequence). The CDR3 is 16 residues long. For the CDR3, the DNA is TGTGCCAGCAGCTACCCAGACAGGGGATCCTACAATGAGCAGTTCTTC. Amino acids: CASSYPDRGSYNEQFF.

The chain uses TRBV7-9 and TRBJ1-2; 7 bases map to TRBD1. The CDR3 runs 16 residues. Trimming removed 7 bases from V and 3 bases from J; junction bases left unmatched: 14. CDR1 is SEHNR, CDR2 FQNEAQ, per germline (reference sequence). For the CDR3, the DNA is TGTGCCAGCACCAGGGGGGGAGGACGTTACGACTATGGCTACACCTTC. It codes for CASTRGGGRYDYGYTF.

Written as DNA, the CDR3 is TGCGCCAGCAGCCAAGATCGGAATAGCGGGATCAAATTATCCTACAATGAGCAGTTCTTC. Translated: CASSQDRNSGIKLSYNEQFF. The chain recombines TRBV4-3 with TRBJ2-1, with TRBD2 matching over 8 bases. Germline-derived CDR1 and CDR2 are LGHNA and YSLEER. With 0 bases clipped from V and 1 base from J, the junction kept 14 bases outside the gene matches. This CDR3 comprises 20 residues.

The chain couples TRBV28 to TRBJ2-5, with 7 bases fitting TRBD2. Germline V gene sequence: CDR1 MDHEN, CDR2 SYDVKM. The CDR3 sequence is 15 residues long. V shed 9 bases, J shed 1 base, and the junction held 11 bases outside the gene matches. The CDR3 nucleotides are TGTGCCAGTAATCCCACCGGGAGGCTCCAAGAGACCCAGTACTTC. Residues: CASNPTGRLQETQYF.

The chain is built from TRBV5-6 and TRBJ2-4; D may match TRBD1 or TRBD2 (5 bases each). The end of the DNA fits TRBJ2-7 better, so the J call may be wrong. CDR1 is SGHDT and CDR2 is YYEEEE in the germline V gene. The CDR3 runs to 14 residues. CDR3 in DNA: TGTGCCAGCAGCACCCGGGACGGACCCTACGAGCAGTACTTC. This translates into CASSTRDGPYEQYF.

In its sample, this clonotype was seen once. This chain uses TRBV12-3 or TRBV12-4 with TRBJ1-2, with a weak D call TRBD1 (5 bases). The CDR3 has 13 residues. The V and J ends lost 5 bases and 7 bases respectively, with 14 bases between them. CDR3: CASSPQAESGYTF. DNA of the CDR3: TGTGCCAGCAGTCCACAGGCGGAGAGTGGCTACACCTTC.

The chain recombines TRBV7-2 with TRBJ2-6; maybe TRBD1 (5 bases). The CDR3 sequence is 16 residues long. Per germline, CDR1 SGHTA and CDR2 FQGNSA. With 6 bases removed from V and 1 base from J, the gap between germline ends came to 13 bases. This CDR3 reads CASRLTRDSGANVLTF. CDR3 coding DNA: TGTGCCAGCAGGCTAACCAGGGATTCTGGGGCCAACGTCCTGACTTTC.

This clonotype was observed a few times. The chain is built from TRBV5-6 and TRBJ1-1; tentative D call: TRBD1 (5 bases). Germline V gives CDR1 SGHDT, CDR2 YYEEEE. V was pared by 0 bases and J by 10 bases, with 13 bases between. The CDR3 consists of 13 residues. This CDR3 reads CASSLASGQRAFF. CDR3 coding DNA: TGTGCCAGCAGCTTGGCATCGGGGCAGAGAGCTTTCTTT.

This clonotype has a single count. The chain links TRBV5-5 to TRBJ2-1, with TRBD2 as a possible D gene (5 bases). The CDR3 runs 14 residues. Germline lookup yields CDR1 SGHKS and CDR2 YYEKEE (reference sequence). V lost 4 bases and J 10 bases, leaving 18 bases between the germline ends. CDR3 nucleotides: TGTGCCAGCAGCGGGGAGAGTAGCCGCTACGAGCAGTTCTTC. This codes for CASSGESSRYEQFF.

This clonotype was found once. This chain connects TRBV28 to TRBJ1-6; 8 nucleotides agree with TRBD1. Germline CDR1 reads MDHEN; CDR2 reads SYDVKM. CDR3 size: 14 residues. V lost 2 bases to trimming and J lost 12 bases; unmatched junction nucleotides: 6. The CDR3 loop reads CASSLLAGGEPLHF. CDR3 coding DNA: TGTGCCAGCAGTTTACTGGCAGGGGGCGAACCCCTCCACTTT.

This chain connects TRBV12-5 to TRBJ1-2; D not certain. Trimming stripped 2 bases from V and 0 bases from J, with 7 bases between. CDR1 and CDR2 from the germline V gene are LGHNT and FRNRAP. CDR3 size: 14 residues. The CDR3 here is CASGLIKANYGYTF. For the CDR3, the DNA is TGTGCTAGTGGTTTGATTAAAGCTAACTATGGCTACACCTTC.

V and J are TRBV7-2 and TRBJ1-5, with D unresolved. The CDR3 sequence is 14 residues long. Trimming left V 5 bases short and J 6 bases short, with 14 bases between. Germline CDR1 reads SGHTA; CDR2 reads FQGNSA. The CDR3 loop is CASSPDRVAQPQHF. DNA for the CDR3: TGTGCCAGCAGCCCAGATCGGGTGGCTCAGCCCCAGCATTTT.

The gene calls are TRBV27 and TRBJ2-1, with TRBD2 as a possible D gene (6 bases). The CDR3 is 16 amino acids. V lost 3 bases, J lost 5 bases, and 17 bases lay in between. Per the germline V gene, CDR1 is MNHEY and CDR2 is SMNVEV (reference sequence). The CDR3 is CASSFRIGSLNNEQFF. The CDR3 bases are TGTGCCAGCAGTTTTAGGATCGGGAGCTTAAACAATGAGCAGTTCTTC.

V gene TRBV10-3 combines with J gene TRBJ2-5; no firm D call. The CDR3 runs 11 residues. Looked up from germline, CDR1 is ENHRY and CDR2 is SYGVKD. V was pared by 2 bases and J by 4 bases, with 2 bases between. CDR3 sequence (DNA): TGTGCCATCAGTGAGAGAGAGACCCAGTACTTC. Amino acid sequence: CAISERETQYF.

The chain combines TRBV3-1 with TRBJ2-4; 9 nucleotides line up with TRBD2. Looked up from germline, CDR1 is LGHDT and CDR2 is YNNKEL (reference sequence). The CDR3 consists of 17 residues. The V gene end was trimmed by 4 bases and the J gene end by 7 bases; junction bases not matched to a gene: 14. DNA of the CDR3: TGTGCCAGCAGCCCAAGCGTCGCGGGAGGGATCGAGAACATTCAGTACTTC. Its protein is CASSPSVAGGIENIQYF.

The chain employs TRBV6-5 and TRBJ2-6; a possible D gene is TRBD2 (5 bases). The ends were cut back, 5 bases at V and 4 bases at J, with 15 bases in the middle. CDR3 length: 16 residues. Germline V gene data show CDR1 as MNHEY and CDR2 as SVGAGI. This chain's CDR3 is CASSTIRGTGANVLTF. The CDR3 DNA sequence: TGTGCCAGCAGTACAATACGGGGTACCGGGGCCAACGTCCTGACTTTC.

This clonotype was recorded once. This chain links TRBV6-6 with TRBJ2-3; a weak D match, TRBD1 (7 bases). Germline V lookup: CDR1 MNHNY, CDR2 SVGAGI (reference sequence). Trimming pared 6 bases from V and 7 bases from J, leaving 17 bases between. This CDR3 has 14 amino acids. The CDR3 protein is CASRRQGAGNTQYF. Written as DNA, the CDR3 is TGTGCCAGCAGGCGACAGGGCGCGGGGAATACGCAGTATTTT.

This clonotype was seen only a few times. This chain joins TRBV5-1 and TRBJ2-7, with a weak D call TRBD2 (6 bases). Germline V CDR1 and CDR2: SGHRS, YFSETQ. Trimming took off 4 bases at V and 5 bases at J, with 22 bases between the two ends. The CDR3 is 16 amino acids. The CDR3: CASSVQRTGTLNEQYF. The CDR3 region has the DNA TGCGCCAGCAGCGTGCAAAGAACCGGGACTCTCAACGAGCAGTACTTC.